The TCR beta chain under discussion was sequenced for a study of T cell changes during pregnancy in multiple sclerosis. Germline values: CDR1 MNHNY, CDR2 SVGAGI (reference sequence). V shed 5 bases and J 0 bases; nucleotides not matched to a gene: 1. The CDR3 contains 14 residues. Clones were sequenced by immunoSEQ multiplex PCR, and TCRdb holds only the in-frame ones, with some missing. Found here are approximately 70,000 clones, just over 90% of them singletons; the top ten hold 1.1% to 1.5%. The source was peripheral blood, collected in the second trimester of pregnancy. This TCR came from a female donor in good health, enrolled as a control in a pregnancy study. The genes are TRBV6-6 and TRBJ1-5, with 7 bases lining up with TRBD1. CDR3 sequence (DNA): TGTGCCAGCAGTCAGGGGGTTAGCAATCAGCCCCAGCATTTT. Protein: CASSQGVSNQPQHF.